This entry is about one T cell receptor beta chain. Libraries were prepared by immunoSEQ multiplex PCR; TCRdb keeps only in-frame clonotypes and omits some of them. The data show 130,000 to 150,000 clones, 85% to 95% seen once. V shed 5 bases, J shed 3 bases, and the junction held 2 bases outside the gene matches. Germline V lookup: CDR1 SEHNR, CDR2 FQNEAQ (reference sequence). The CDR3 extends over 14 amino acids. This sample was included in a study of T cell responses to AZD1222 COVID-19 vaccine. This TCR was sampled from an adult who had recovered from COVID-19. The source material was peripheral blood, sampled after recovery from COVID-19. The rearrangement joins TRBV7-9 to TRBJ2-7; TRBD2 matches 12 bases. The CDR3, as DNA: TGTGCCAGCAGCACGACTAGCGGGGGCTACGAGCAGTACTTC. The encoded protein is CASSTTSGGYEQYF. Full variable domain (missing parts from reference TRBV7-9 and TRBJ2-7): DTGVSQNPRHKITKRGQNVTFRCDPISEHNRLYWYRQTLGQGPEFLTYFQNEAQLEKSRLLSDRFSAERPKGSFSTLEIQRTEQGDSAMYLCASSTTSGGYEQYFGPGTRLTVT.